Each of the 24 T cell receptor beta chains below was sequenced from the same sample in a study of blood T cells in healthy people across ages. PCR was performed a second time for about 6 to 12 cycles using a sample-barcoded 5' primer and a J-beta primer mix. A single record per CDR3 protein comes from TCRdb applying MiXCR to the 5' RACE reads. The sample shows approximately 1.5 million distinct CDR3 sequences, roughly 32% of them seen only once. The specimen was blood. The receptors shown here come from a woman aged 30 to 39 in good health.

On this clonotype: A read error may be the cause here, since a much bigger clone is one base away. The V gene is TRBV12-3 or TRBV12-4, the J gene TRBJ2-3, with D perhaps matching TRBD2 (6 bases). CDR3 length: 15 residues. Trimming removed 5 bases from V and 2 bases from J, with 14 bases in between. The CDR3 region has the DNA TGTGCCAGCAGTCTAACTAGCTTGGACACAGATACGCAGTATTTT. It specifies CASSLTSLDTDTQYF.

This clonotype was recorded only once. The V call is TRBV5-5, the J call TRBJ2-6, with D perhaps TRBD1 (5 bases). The CDR3 covers 15 residues. The V end was cut by 0 bases, the J end by 11 bases, with 15 bases between. From germline, CDR1 is SGHKS and CDR2 YYEKEE (reference sequence). Here the CDR3 DNA reads TGTGCCAGCAGCTTGGATGGGGCTGGAGCCGACGTCCTGACTTTC. Translation gives CASSLDGAGADVLTF.

This clonotype was seen a few times. The CDR3 is CASSPTEGSTETQYF. The DNA for the CDR3 is TGTGCCAGCAGCCCCACCGAGGGTAGTACGGAGACCCAGTACTTC. V is TRBV28 and J is TRBJ2-5; tentatively, D is TRBD2 (5 bases). The germline gives CDR1 MDHEN, CDR2 SYDVKM. Between the trimmed V and J ends, which lost 6 bases and 5 bases, there was a span of 19 bases. This CDR3 spans 15 amino acids. The complete variable domain, with remaining parts taken from reference TRBV28 and TRBJ2-5, reads DVKVTQSSRYLVKRTGEKVFLECVQDMDHENMFWYRQDPGLGLRLIYFSYDVKMKEKGDIPEGYSVSREKKERFSLILESASTNQTSMYLCASSPTEGSTETQYFGPGTRLLVL.

This CDR3 reads CSAKPLGDEQFF. The CDR3 bases are TGCAGTGCTAAACCCCTGGGGGATGAGCAGTTCTTC. V usage is TRBV20-1 and J usage is TRBJ2-1, with D tentatively TRBD1 or TRBD2 (5 bases each). V shed 4 bases and J shed 8 bases, with 12 bases lying between them. CDR1 is DFQATT and CDR2 is SNEGSKA in the germline V gene (reference sequence). This CDR3 has 12 amino acids.

The sample holds a few counts of this clonotype. The chain links TRBV7-8 to TRBJ2-5, with D maybe TRBD2 (5 bases). The CDR3 is 13 residues long. V was pared by 3 bases and J by 4 bases, with 9 bases between. Germline V lookup: CDR1 SGHVS, CDR2 FQNEAQ. The CDR3 here is CASSFGLVETQYF. The CDR3 nucleotides are TGTGCCAGCAGCTTCGGACTCGTAGAGACCCAGTACTTC.

This clonotype came up a few times. V gene TRBV20-1 combines with J gene TRBJ2-1; TRBD2 agrees at 12 bases. CDR3 length: 16 amino acids. Germline values: CDR1 DFQATT, CDR2 SNEGSKA (reference sequence). Germline trimming cut 3 bases from V and 6 bases from J; bases unmatched to any gene: 9. The CDR3 bases are TGCAGTGCTAGCGCAAAACTAGCGGGGGGCACCAATGAGCAGTTCTTC. It is translated as CSASAKLAGGTNEQFF.

The chain has TRBV25-1 and TRBJ2-5, with D perhaps being TRBD1 or TRBD2 (6 bases each). Germline V gene data show CDR1 as MGHDK and CDR2 as SYGVNS. Trimming shortened V by 3 bases and J by 8 bases, and 10 bases separated the two germline ends. CDR3 length: 12 amino acids. CDR3 bases: TGTGCCAGCAGTGACGAGGGGGGAACCCAGTACTTC. Translating gives CASSDEGGTQYF. Supplemented by reference TRBV25-1 and TRBJ2-5, the full variable domain reads EADIYQTPRYLVIGTGKKITLECSQTMGHDKMYWYQQDPGMELHLIHYSYGVNSTEKGDLSSESTVSRIRTEHFPLTLESARPSHTSQYLCASSDEGGTQYFGPGTRLLVL.

A single count supports this clonotype. DNA for the CDR3: TGCGCCAGCAGCAGGCACGGGACAGCAACTAATGAAAAACTGTTTTTT. This encodes CASSRHGTATNEKLFF. The V call is TRBV4-1, the J call TRBJ1-4; 7 bases are a match to TRBD1. The J segment lost 0 bases and the V segment lost 5 bases, leaving 6 bases of the junction unmatched. Per the germline V gene, CDR1 is MGHRA and CDR2 is YSYEKL. CDR3 length: 16 amino acids.

The chain is built from TRBV7-9 and TRBJ2-7, with a tentative D call TRBD1 (6 bases). Germline assignment: CDR1 SEHNR and CDR2 FQNEAQ (reference sequence). There are 15 residues in the CDR3. Trimming removed 4 bases from V and 2 bases from J, with 15 bases in between. Here the CDR3 reads CASSSIRGETYEQYF. In DNA, the CDR3 is TGTGCCAGCAGCTCAATCAGGGGCGAAACCTACGAGCAGTACTTC.

The chain combines TRBV7-3 with TRBJ1-1; D is perhaps TRBD1 (5 bases). V lost 6 bases, J lost 1 base, and 12 bases lay in between. The CDR3 is made up of 14 amino acids. Germline-derived CDR1 and CDR2 are SGHTA and FQGTGA. In DNA, the CDR3 is TGTGCCAGCAGTACCGGGACGGCGAACACTGAAGCTTTCTTT. Translating it yields CASSTGTANTEAFF. The full variable domain, with the rest looked up from reference TRBV7-3 and TRBJ1-1, is GAGVSQTPSNKVTEKGKYVELRCDPISGHTALYWYRQSLGQGPEFLIYFQGTGAADDSGLPNDRFFAVRPEGSVSTLKIQRTERGDSAVYLCASSTGTANTEAFFGQGTRLTVV.

This clonotype was recorded a few times. The J gene is TRBJ2-3, the V gene TRBV2; D remains ambiguous. Germline assignment: CDR1 SNHLY and CDR2 FYNNEI. The CDR3 sequence is 11 residues long. Trimming pared 3 bases from V and 9 bases from J, leaving 7 bases between. The CDR3 protein is CASSDQQTQYF. The CDR3 DNA reads as TGTGCCAGCAGTGACCAGCAGACGCAGTATTTT.

This clonotype was detected only a few times. The CDR3 protein is CASSGPRGYYEQYF. The CDR3 DNA is TGTGCCAGCAGTGGGCCCCGGGGGTACTACGAGCAGTACTTC. The V and J genes are TRBV12-3 or TRBV12-4 and TRBJ2-7; weak D call: TRBD2 (6 bases). The CDR3 is 14 amino acids. V was cut by 5 bases and J by 3 bases, with 14 bases left in between.

The rearrangement uses TRBV29-1 and TRBJ2-7; D is perhaps TRBD1 (6 bases). The CDR3 spans 15 residues. The germline V gene has CDR1 SQVTM and CDR2 ANQGSEA. V shed 4 bases and J shed 3 bases, with 19 bases lying between them. The CDR3 is CSVGLRRGNIYEQYF. The DNA for the CDR3 is TGCAGCGTTGGTCTTCGCAGGGGAAATATCTACGAGCAGTACTTC.

Only a few counts were recorded for this clonotype. The chain combines TRBV20-1 with TRBJ2-6; no clear D. The CDR3 sequence is 13 residues long. The germline V gene encodes CDR1 DFQATT and CDR2 SNEGSKA (reference sequence). Trimming shortened V by 6 bases and J by 2 bases, and 8 bases separated the two germline ends. This CDR3 is CSASRPGANVLTF. The CDR3 nucleotides are TGCAGTGCCTCCAGGCCTGGGGCCAACGTCCTGACTTTC.

Note on this clonotype: Germline and junction disagree at one end, which may indicate a read error. The rearrangement links TRBV20-1 to TRBJ2-3, with 9 positions matching TRBD2. The CDR3 runs 15 residues. CDR1 is DFQATT, CDR2 SNEGSKA, per germline (reference sequence). The DNA for the CDR3 is TGCAGCGCTACGGCGGTAGCGGGAGTCAGCGATACGCAGTATTTT. This sequence encodes CSATAVAGVSDTQYF.

As regards this clonotype: Being one base from a much bigger clone, this may be a read error. The V and J genes are TRBV20-1 and TRBJ2-1; TRBD1 agrees at 8 bases. The V gene's germline CDR1 is DFQATT and CDR2 SNEGSKA (reference sequence). Germline trimming cut 6 bases from V and 12 bases from J; bases unmatched to any gene: 7. There are 11 residues in the CDR3. CDR3 sequence (DNA): TGCAGTGCAGACAGGGGAAGTGGGCAGTTCTTC. It is translated as CSADRGSGQFF.

This clonotype was picked up a small number of times. The V and J genes are TRBV12-3 or TRBV12-4 and TRBJ1-6; D is unresolved. CDR3 length equals 18 residues. V lost 6 bases, J lost 8 bases, and 26 bases lay in between. The CDR3 reads CASSTETFESMGYSPLHF. CDR3 bases: TGTGCCAGCAGCACAGAGACATTTGAATCCATGGGGTATTCACCCCTCCACTTT.

Ten or more counts support this clonotype. The V and J genes are TRBV18 and TRBJ2-7, with D possibly being TRBD1 (6 bases). Trimming shortened V by 8 bases and J by 5 bases, and 10 bases separated the two germline ends. This CDR3 has 11 residues. Germline V gene sequence: CDR1 KGHSH, CDR2 LQKENI. CDR3 protein: CASSPGDEQYF. CDR3 DNA: TGTGCCAGCAGCCCAGGGGACGAGCAGTACTTC.

This chain links TRBV20-1 with TRBJ1-4; maybe TRBD1 (6 bases). V was shortened by 1 base and J by 10 bases, with 7 bases between the two germline ends. The CDR3 covers 11 residues. Germline assignment: CDR1 DFQATT and CDR2 SNEGSKA (reference sequence). Here the CDR3 DNA reads TGCAGTGCTAGAGTAGGGGGAAAACTGTTTTTT. Translation: CSARVGGKLFF.

Written as DNA, the CDR3 is TGTGCCAGCAGCTTAGATGCGACGGGAGCTTTCTTT. It specifies CASSLDATGAFF. V usage is TRBV7-8 and J usage is TRBJ1-1; D gene unclear. There are 12 residues in the CDR3. Per the germline V gene, CDR1 is SGHVS and CDR2 is FQNEAQ. V lost 1 base, J lost 10 bases, and 10 bases lay in between.

This clonotype has at least ten counts. This chain links TRBV20-1 with TRBJ2-1, with TRBD2 matching 12 bases. The CDR3 contains 17 residues. Germline lookup yields CDR1 DFQATT and CDR2 SNEGSKA (reference sequence). V gave up 1 base and J gave up 0 bases; unmatched junction bases: 4. CDR3 loop: CSARGTSGDSSYNEQFF. The CDR3 DNA sequence: TGCAGTGCTAGAGGGACTAGCGGGGACAGCTCCTACAATGAGCAGTTCTTC.

This clonotype was counted at least ten times. The V call is TRBV2, the J call TRBJ2-1; D possibly uses TRBD1 or TRBD2 (5 bases each). Per the germline V gene, CDR1 is SNHLY and CDR2 is FYNNEI. V lost 2 bases and J lost 10, with 15 bases in between. CDR3 size: 14 residues. CDR3 protein: CASSELTRRGEQFF. CDR3 DNA sequence: TGTGCCAGCAGTGAATTGACTCGTCGGGGCGAGCAGTTCTTC.

This clonotype was detected a few times. This sequence joins TRBV10-3 and TRBJ2-1; tentative D call: TRBD2 (6 bases). CDR1 is ENHRY and CDR2 is SYGVKD in the germline V gene. The CDR3 length is 14 residues. V dropped 0 bases and J dropped 8 bases, with 11 bases sitting between them. Here the CDR3 reads CAISESGGVYEQFF. In DNA form, the CDR3 reads TGTGCCATCAGTGAGTCGGGAGGCGTCTATGAGCAGTTCTTC.

This rearrangement joins TRBV6-6 to TRBJ2-1, with 12 bases matching TRBD2. CDR3 length equals 16 residues. V lost 2 bases, J lost 6 bases, and 5 bases stayed unmatched. From germline, CDR1 is MNHNY and CDR2 SVGAGI (reference sequence). CDR3 in DNA: TGTGCCAGCAGTTACCCGACTAGCGGGAGAGGCAATGAGCAGTTCTTC. It codes for CASSYPTSGRGNEQFF.